One and the same sample provided the 22 T cell receptor beta chains below, sequenced in a study of spatial heterogeneity in lung cancer. Time point meaning: blood at routine non-recurrence follow-up after resection. No cells were sorted before sequencing. The whole RNA sequenced was extracted from tumor, nontumor lung or frozen PBMC. One entry per CDR3 protein results from TCRdb running MiXCR on the 5' RACE reads. Of about 120,000 distinct CDR3 sequences in the sample, roughly an eighth are singletons; the top ten hold approximately 16%. Sequencing used PBMCs, obtained at follow-up. Receptors originate from a male donor with early-stage non-small cell lung cancer.

The V gene is TRBV10-3, the J gene TRBJ1-5, with 7 bases lining up with TRBD1. Germline lookup yields CDR1 ENHRY and CDR2 SYGVKD. CDR3 size: 15 residues. V gave up 10 bases and J gave up 3 bases; unmatched junction bases: 12. In nucleotides, the CDR3 is TGTGCCACCTCAACAGGGGCATACAACAATCAGCCCCAGCATTTT. Translated: CATSTGAYNNQPQHF.

The chain combines TRBV6-5 with TRBJ2-5; 10 positions match TRBD2. Germline loops: CDR1 MNHEY, CDR2 SVGAGI. This CDR3 is 17 amino acids long. V dropped 5 bases and J dropped 7; count of bases not matched to a gene: 16. The chain's CDR3 is CASSDPGLAETRWTQYF. In DNA, the CDR3 is TGTGCCAGCAGTGACCCAGGACTAGCGGAAACAAGATGGACCCAGTACTTC.

V gene TRBV6-1 combines with J gene TRBJ2-7; D is ambiguous. V gave up 3 bases and J gave up 0 bases, with 12 bases separating them. Germline V lookup: CDR1 MNHNS, CDR2 SASEGT. The CDR3 sequence is 15 residues long. CDR3 in DNA: TGTGCCAGCAGTGATCCTGGACGGAGCTCCTACGAGCAGTACTTC. This encodes CASSDPGRSSYEQYF.

This clonotype has a count of ten or more. The chain carries TRBV15 and TRBJ2-6, with D perhaps TRBD2 (6 bases). Germline V gene sequence: CDR1 LNHNV, CDR2 YYDKDF (reference sequence). Trimming stripped 1 base from V and 0 bases from J, with 7 bases between. The CDR3 contains 16 residues. In DNA form, the CDR3 reads TGTGCCACCAGCAGAGGCGGGATCTCTGGGGCCAACGTCCTGACTTTC. Amino acids: CATSRGGISGANVLTF.

In this sample, this clonotype turned up a few times. The rearrangement uses TRBV3-1 and TRBJ2-5; 9 bases line up with TRBD1. Germline lookup yields CDR1 LGHDT and CDR2 YNNKEL (reference sequence). V trimming: 1 base; J trimming: 3 bases; junction bases outside the gene matches: 3. The CDR3 totals 15 residues. The CDR3 DNA is TGTGCCAGCAGCCAAGTGGGGGACAGGGAAGAGACCCAGTACTTC. It is translated as CASSQVGDREETQYF.

The sample holds many counts of this clonotype. J is TRBJ1-6 and V is TRBV5-1, with 10 bases identical to TRBD1. Germline-derived CDR1 and CDR2 are SGHRS and YFSETQ. V was pared by 7 bases and J by 7 bases, with 5 bases of the junction left unmatched. The CDR3 length is 14 residues. CDR3 protein: CASGPGQGNSPLHF. The CDR3 DNA follows: TGCGCCAGCGGACCGGGACAGGGGAATTCACCCCTCCACTTT.

This clonotype was detected a few times. The gene calls are TRBV23-1 and TRBJ1-6; D remains unclear. TRBV23-1 is reported as an ORF; its role is uncertain. The V gene lost 2 bases and the J gene lost 8 bases, with 19 bases spanning the gap. The CDR3 has 17 residues. Written as DNA, the CDR3 is TGCGCCAGCAGTCAAACTTCCGGGGTACGATGGGATTCACCCCTCCACTTT. Protein: CASSQTSGVRWDSPLHF.

The J gene is TRBJ1-6, the V gene TRBV6-1, with 7 bases aligning to TRBD1. Germline V CDR1 and CDR2: MNHNS, SASEGT. CDR3 size: 14 residues. Trimming cost V 6 bases and J 7 bases; bases outside gene matches: 6. The CDR3 DNA follows: TGTGCCAGCAGGGAACAGGGGAGGAATTCACCCCTCCACTTT. Translation: CASREQGRNSPLHF.

V usage is TRBV4-2 and J usage is TRBJ1-3; D call uncertain. Germline V CDR1 and CDR2: LGHNA, YNFKEQ. This CDR3 region has 17 residues. Trimming left V 0 bases short and J 1 base short, with 13 bases between. The CDR3 region is CASSQDGKVTSGNTIYF. The DNA for the CDR3 is TGTGCCAGCAGCCAAGATGGGAAGGTAACGTCTGGAAACACCATATATTTT.

This clonotype turned up a few times. The rearrangement uses TRBV7-2 and TRBJ1-5; 8 bases agree with TRBD1. The V gene's germline CDR1 is SGHTA and CDR2 FQGNSA. Trimming at V came to 1 base and at J to 3 bases, leaving 5 bases not matched to a gene. The CDR3 extends over 16 amino acids. The CDR3 sequence: CASSLEGQVNNQPQHF. DNA for the CDR3: TGTGCCAGCAGCTTAGAGGGACAGGTAAACAATCAGCCCCAGCATTTT. The entire variable domain, with the rest obtained from reference TRBV7-2 and TRBJ1-5, is as follows: GAGVSQSPSNKVTEKGKDVELRCDPISGHTALYWYRQSLGQGLEFLIYFQGNSAPDKSGLPSDRFSAERTGGSVSTLTIQRTQQEDSAVYLCASSLEGQVNNQPQHFGDGTRLSIL.

This clonotype was found a few times. J is TRBJ1-2 and V is TRBV28; D uncertain. Trimming removed 5 bases from V and 3 bases from J, with 10 bases in between. The CDR3 is 13 residues long. Germline V gene data show CDR1 as MDHEN and CDR2 as SYDVKM. DNA of the CDR3: TGTGCCAGCAGTCGCACGGCTTACTATGGCTACACCTTC. Its protein is CASSRTAYYGYTF.

The V gene is TRBV7-6, the J gene TRBJ1-1, with 10 bases that match TRBD1. The junction had 4 bases not matched to a gene; V was cut back by 5 bases and J by 4 bases. This CDR3 is built from 14 residues. Per germline, CDR1 SGHVS and CDR2 FNYEAQ. CDR3 in DNA: TGTGCCAGCAGCCACCGGGACAGGGGCACTGAAGCTTTCTTT. Encoded protein: CASSHRDRGTEAFF.

V and J are TRBV6-2 or TRBV6-3 and TRBJ2-3; D remains ambiguous. Germline CDR1 is MNHEY and CDR2 is SVGEGT. With 7 bases removed from V and 0 bases from J, the gap between germline ends came to 14 bases. The CDR3 runs to 15 residues. This CDR3 reads CASTRGIGSTDTQYF. The CDR3 DNA is TGTGCCAGCACCAGAGGTATAGGCAGCACAGATACGCAGTATTTT.

In this sample, this clonotype turned up many times. The V and J genes are TRBV28 and TRBJ1-1; D gene unclear. From germline, CDR1 is MDHEN and CDR2 SYDVKM. The CDR3 contains 16 residues. V was clipped by 2 bases and J by 6 bases, with 19 bases between them. DNA for the CDR3: TGTGCCAGCAGTTTAAATAGATACCGTATGATACCTGAAGCTTTCTTT. It yields the protein CASSLNRYRMIPEAFF.

This chain links TRBV20-1 with TRBJ1-2; possibly TRBD1 for D (6 bases). Trimming removed 5 bases at V and 4 bases at J, with 17 bases between. The germline CDR1 and CDR2 sequences are DFQATT and SNEGSKA (reference sequence). This CDR3 has 14 residues. Here the CDR3 DNA reads TGCAGTGCTCGCGAACCCCGGGACATCTATGGCTACACCTTC. Amino acids: CSAREPRDIYGYTF.

This clonotype was seen a handful of times. V is TRBV20-1 and J is TRBJ2-5; 10 nucleotides agree with TRBD2. Germline loops: CDR1 DFQATT, CDR2 SNEGSKA (reference sequence). The CDR3 is made up of 16 amino acids. Losses at the gene ends were 3 bases for V and 2 bases for J; bases not matched to a gene: 9. The CDR3 region has the DNA TGCAGTGCTAGTCGGGTAGCGGGGGGTATTCAAGAGACCCAGTACTTC. Translated: CSASRVAGGIQETQYF.

In its sample, this clonotype was seen many times. V and J are TRBV12-3 or TRBV12-4 and TRBJ2-7; tentative D call: TRBD2 (5 bases). Between the trimmed V and J ends, which lost 1 base and 6 bases, there was a span of 10 bases. This CDR3 spans 13 amino acids. Here the CDR3 DNA reads TGTGCCAGCAGTTTAGGAGGGCAGCGCGAGCAGTACTTC. Amino acids: CASSLGGQREQYF.

This clonotype was detected a few times. V gene TRBV7-6 combines with J gene TRBJ2-3; 14 bases map to TRBD2. Germline V gives CDR1 SGHVS, CDR2 FNYEAQ. The trim removed 5 bases at V and 9 bases at J, leaving 4 bases unmatched. This CDR3 comprises 14 residues. The CDR3 bases are TGTGCCAGCAGCCGGACTAGCGGGGGGTCGACGCAGTATTTT. Protein product: CASSRTSGGSTQYF.

The chain combines TRBV11-2 with TRBJ1-6; D gene ambiguous. Germline lookup yields CDR1 SGHAT and CDR2 FQNNGV. Trimming removed 0 bases at V and 2 bases at J, with 5 bases between. The CDR3 is 15 residues long. In nucleotides, the CDR3 is TGTGCCAGCAGCTTAGACAGGACCTATAATTCACCCCTCCACTTT. Amino acids: CASSLDRTYNSPLHF.

There are many counts of this clonotype. V and J are TRBV20-1 and TRBJ1-5; the D is unclear. Trimming shortened V by 3 bases and J by 2 bases, and 11 bases separated the two germline ends. This CDR3 region has 14 residues. The germline V gene encodes CDR1 DFQATT and CDR2 SNEGSKA (reference sequence). CDR3 residues: CSASPGSGNQPQHF. The CDR3 bases are TGCAGTGCTAGTCCGGGCTCCGGCAATCAGCCCCAGCATTTT.

The chain employs TRBV7-2 and TRBJ2-1, with a weak D call TRBD2 (7 bases). Between the trimmed V and J ends, which lost 11 bases and 6 bases, there was a span of 17 bases. Germline loops: CDR1 SGHTA, CDR2 FQGNSA. This CDR3 contains 13 residues. The CDR3 sequence is CASQGRVANEQFF. In nucleotides, the CDR3 is TGTGCCTCCCAGGGGAGGGTTGCCAATGAGCAGTTCTTC.

This clonotype has a count of ten or more. The chain links TRBV12-3 or TRBV12-4 to TRBJ2-7, with 13 bases aligning to TRBD2. This CDR3 region has 15 residues. The ends lost 4 bases at V and 4 bases at J; junction bases unmatched: 4. This chain's CDR3 is CASSSTSGGLYEQYF. CDR3 nucleotide sequence: TGTGCCAGCAGTTCGACTAGCGGGGGGCTTTACGAGCAGTACTTC.